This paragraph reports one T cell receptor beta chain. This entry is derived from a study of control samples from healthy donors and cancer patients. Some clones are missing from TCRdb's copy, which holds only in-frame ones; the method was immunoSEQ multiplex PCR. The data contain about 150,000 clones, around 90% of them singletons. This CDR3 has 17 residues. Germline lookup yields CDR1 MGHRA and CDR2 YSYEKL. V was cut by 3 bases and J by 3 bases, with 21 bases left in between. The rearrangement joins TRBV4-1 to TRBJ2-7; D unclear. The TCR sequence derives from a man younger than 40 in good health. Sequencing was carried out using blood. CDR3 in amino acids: CASSQQIIGVSGYEQYF. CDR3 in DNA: TGCGCCAGCAGCCAGCAAATAATAGGAGTATCTGGCTACGAGCAGTACTTC.